These 22 T cell receptor beta chains were sequenced from one sample in a study of T cells after yellow fever vaccination. Each CDR3 protein gets one entry after TCRdb re-called the 5' RACE reads with MiXCR. Counted here are roughly 340,000 distinct CDR3 sequences, around 4.1% occurring once; the ten biggest clones make up approximately 24%. The specimen comprised PBMCs, sampled 5 days after the yellow fever booster vaccination. These receptors originate from a man aged 18 to 30 who received the YFV17D yellow fever vaccine.

In this sample, this clonotype turned up a few times. The rearrangement links TRBV6-5 to TRBJ2-3, with TRBD2 matching 8 bases. V shed 7 bases and J 9 bases; nucleotides not matched to a gene: 15. The germline V gene has CDR1 MNHEY and CDR2 SVGAGI. The CDR3 is made up of 15 amino acids. The CDR3 DNA reads TGTGCCAGCACCCTTGGCGGGGGGCTCGGGGGGACGCAGTATTTT. This encodes CASTLGGGLGGTQYF.

This clonotype was seen at least ten times. The V and J genes are TRBV20-1 and TRBJ2-5, with D uncertain. Germline loops: CDR1 DFQATT, CDR2 SNEGSKA (reference sequence). This CDR3 is built from 14 residues. V lost 0 bases and J 0 bases, leaving 8 bases between the germline ends. CDR3 coding DNA: TGCAGTGCTAGAGAGGGTCTCCACCAAGAGACCCAGTACTTC. Residues: CSAREGLHQETQYF.

V and J are TRBV5-6 and TRBJ1-1; D call uncertain. Per the germline V gene, CDR1 is SGHDT and CDR2 is YYEEEE. This CDR3 is 13 amino acids long. V lost 1 base and J lost 1, with 5 bases in between. The CDR3 loop reads CASSLFRNTEAFF. The CDR3 DNA follows: TGTGCCAGCAGCTTGTTTAGGAACACTGAAGCTTTCTTT.

A word on this clonotype: This may come from a read error, since a much larger clone is one base off. The genes are TRBV10-3 and TRBJ1-2; D not certain. Germline V gene sequence: CDR1 ENHRY, CDR2 SYGVKD. CDR3 length equals 10 residues. The CDR3 sequence is CATSDYGYTF. DNA of the CDR3: TGTGCCACCAGTGATTATGGCTACACCTTC.

This clonotype was picked up a small number of times. The chain is built from TRBV15 and TRBJ2-1; 8 positions agree with TRBD2. The CDR3 has 16 amino acids. CDR1 and CDR2 from the germline V gene are LNHNV and YYDKDF (reference sequence). V gave up 0 bases and J gave up 8 bases; unmatched junction bases: 9. The CDR3 loop is CATSRDRGTRPYEQFF. In nucleotides, the CDR3 is TGTGCCACCAGCAGAGATCGGGGGACTAGGCCTTATGAGCAGTTCTTC.

A single count supports this clonotype. The chain uses TRBV9 and TRBJ2-5, with 10 bases fitting TRBD2. The germline V gene encodes CDR1 SGDLS and CDR2 YYNGEE. V lost 4 bases to trimming and J lost 5 bases; unmatched junction nucleotides: 8. This CDR3 has 15 residues. CDR3: CASSTTSGVTETQYF. The CDR3 nucleotides are TGTGCCAGCAGCACTACTAGCGGGGTCACTGAGACCCAGTACTTC.

In this sample, this clonotype turned up a few times. The chain uses TRBV4-1 and TRBJ2-5; the D gene could be TRBD1 or TRBD2 (5 bases each). The CDR3 is made up of 14 amino acids. Germline CDR1 reads MGHRA; CDR2 reads YSYEKL. V was clipped by 3 bases and J by 5 bases, with 13 bases between them. CDR3: CASSHLGVRETQYF. The CDR3 coding sequence is TGCGCCAGCAGCCATCTGGGGGTACGGGAGACCCAGTACTTC.

Ten or more counts support this clonotype. The CDR3 loop is CASWKGPGNTIYF. In nucleotides, the CDR3 is TGTGCCTCCTGGAAGGGGCCTGGAAACACCATATATTTT. V usage is TRBV11-2 and J usage is TRBJ1-3; tentative D call: TRBD1 (5 bases). Trimming cost V 11 bases and J 2 bases, with 13 bases left between them. Germline V gene sequence: CDR1 SGHAT, CDR2 FQNNGV. CDR3 length: 13 amino acids.

This clonotype was detected ten times or more. J is TRBJ2-5 and V is TRBV5-1; tentatively, D is TRBD2 (5 bases). The V and J ends lost 1 base and 1 base respectively, with 14 bases between them. Germline CDR1 reads SGHRS; CDR2 reads YFSETQ. The CDR3 loop spans 16 amino acids. CDR3 protein: CASSLSGFTGQETQYF. In nucleotides, the CDR3 is TGCGCCAGCAGCTTGTCGGGATTTACCGGCCAAGAGACCCAGTACTTC.

This clonotype was detected a few times. The gene calls are TRBV21-1 and TRBJ2-3; the table's D call of TRBD1 was not tested on the DNA. TRBV21-1 is a pseudogene locus. The CDR3 spans 17 residues. The CDR3 nucleotides read TGTGCCAGCAGCAAAGGGGCTTGGGGGGAGAGTTCAGATACGCAGTATTTT. It codes for CASSKGAWGESSDTQYF.

The V call is TRBV28, the J call TRBJ1-6; 7 bases align to TRBD1. The junction had 2 bases not matched to a gene; V was cut back by 5 bases and J by 7 bases. CDR1 and CDR2 (germline): MDHEN, SYDVKM. The length of the CDR3 is 13 residues. CDR3 residues: CASSRDSNSPLHF. For the CDR3, the DNA is TGTGCCAGCAGTAGGGACAGCAATTCACCCCTCCACTTT.

The table lists this clonotype with a few counts. V is TRBV7-6 and J is TRBJ2-5; a weak D match, TRBD1 (6 bases). Germline lookup yields CDR1 SGHVS and CDR2 FNYEAQ. V was clipped by 5 bases and J by 5 bases, with 18 bases between them. This CDR3 is built from 15 residues. CDR3 sequence reads: CASSAKQGNGETQYF. CDR3 nucleotides: TGTGCCAGCAGCGCCAAGCAGGGGAATGGGGAGACCCAGTACTTC.

This rearrangement joins TRBV14 to TRBJ2-1; 7 bases are shared with TRBD1. CDR3 length equals 17 residues. The junction had 8 bases not matched to a gene; V was cut back by 1 base and J by 2 bases. Germline CDR1 SGHDN, CDR2 FVKESK. This chain's CDR3 is CASSQGYRGRPYNEQFF. CDR3 coding DNA: TGTGCCAGCAGCCAAGGTTACAGGGGTAGGCCCTACAATGAGCAGTTCTTC.

In its sample, this clonotype was seen once. A read error may explain this, as a much larger clone is one base away. The gene calls are TRBV20-1 and TRBJ1-4, with D maybe TRBD1 (5 bases). With 3 bases removed from V and 10 bases from J, the gap between germline ends came to 15 bases. This CDR3 is built from 13 residues. The germline CDR1 and CDR2 sequences are DFQATT and SNEGSKA (reference sequence). For the CDR3, the DNA is TGCAGTGCTAGGACAGAGACCAAAGTAAAACTGTTTTTT. As protein: CSARTETKVKLFF.

This chain uses TRBV27 with TRBJ1-4, with D possibly being TRBD1 (5 bases). The CDR3 spans 15 residues. V dropped 8 bases and J dropped 4 bases, with 17 bases sitting between them. CDR1 is MNHEY and CDR2 is SMNVEV in the germline V gene (reference sequence). Here the CDR3 reads CASGGQGEINEKLFF. The CDR3 region has the DNA TGTGCCAGCGGGGGTCAGGGTGAGATTAATGAAAAACTGTTTTTT.

This clonotype was counted many times. J is TRBJ2-5 and V is TRBV27; D tentatively fits TRBD1 or TRBD2 (5 bases each). The CDR3 has 13 amino acids. V was clipped by 5 bases and J by 4 bases, with 11 bases between them. The germline V gene has CDR1 MNHEY and CDR2 SMNVEV (reference sequence). The CDR3 sequence is CASSLGTVETQYF. CDR3 nucleotide sequence: TGTGCCAGCAGTCTAGGGACGGTAGAGACCCAGTACTTC.

This clonotype came up a few times. The V gene is TRBV28, the J gene TRBJ1-1; D might be TRBD1 (5 bases). Trimming cost V 8 bases and J 5 bases, with 21 bases left between them. The CDR3 runs 15 residues. Germline-derived CDR1 and CDR2 are MDHEN and SYDVKM. The CDR3 sequence: CASRPGGRVETEAFF. Written as DNA, the CDR3 is TGTGCCAGCCGACCGGGAGGCAGGGTAGAGACTGAAGCTTTCTTT.

This clonotype was observed a handful of times. The J gene is TRBJ1-5, the V gene TRBV4-3; D gene unclear. Trimming took off 3 bases at V and 4 bases at J, with 13 bases between the two ends. The CDR3 totals 15 residues. Germline loops: CDR1 LGHNA, CDR2 YSLEER. As DNA, the CDR3 is TGCGCCAGCAGCCAGCTGTGGACGGAGAATCAGCCCCAGCATTTT. This sequence encodes CASSQLWTENQPQHF.

The gene calls are TRBV12-3 or TRBV12-4 and TRBJ1-5; D gene ambiguous. This CDR3 is built from 14 residues. V lost 3 bases, J lost 11 bases, and 17 bases lay in between. The CDR3, as DNA: TGTGCCAGCAGTTTTCGGGGTTTCGTCTCGGCCCAGCATTTT. Protein sequence: CASSFRGFVSAQHF.

This clonotype appeared many times. V usage is TRBV2 and J usage is TRBJ1-2; unclear D gene. V dropped 4 bases and J dropped 5 bases, with 5 bases sitting between them. The CDR3 spans 11 residues. CDR1 is SNHLY, CDR2 FYNNEI, per germline. The CDR3 DNA reads as TGTGCCAGCAGTGTTCTGTATGGCTACACCTTC. Translating gives CASSVLYGYTF. The full variable domain, with the rest looked up from reference TRBV2 and TRBJ1-2, is EPEVTQTPSHQVTQMGQEVILRCVPISNHLYFYWYRQILGQKVEFLVSFYNNEISEKSEIFDDQFSVERPDGSNFTLKIRSTKLEDSAMYFCASSVLYGYTFGSGTRLTVV.

The V gene is TRBV20-1, the J gene TRBJ2-5, with 9 bases lining up with TRBD2. The trim removed 5 bases at V and 3 bases at J, leaving 7 bases unmatched. This CDR3 contains 14 residues. In germline, CDR1 is DFQATT, CDR2 SNEGSKA (reference sequence). The CDR3, as DNA: TGCAGTGCTGCTTTGGGACTAGCCAAAGAGACCCAGTACTTC. Protein sequence: CSAALGLAKETQYF.

The table lists this clonotype with many counts. This chain connects TRBV6-5 to TRBJ2-3, with 7 positions matching TRBD1. V shed 6 bases, J shed 0 bases, and the junction held 3 bases outside the gene matches. Germline CDR1 and CDR2: MNHEY and SVGAGI. This CDR3 has 14 residues. CDR3 amino acids: CASSQQGSTDTQYF. For the CDR3, the DNA is TGTGCCAGCAGCCAACAGGGGAGCACAGATACGCAGTATTTT.